This T cell receptor (beta chain) was documented in a study of Ad26.COV2.S vaccination and SARS-CoV-2 variants. The assay was immunoSEQ multiplex PCR, and TCRdb's table has in-frame clones only and misses some. The sample has fewer than 500,000 clones, around 90% seen once. Notes on the study in general: Measurement of non-spike TCR breadth gave similar results in vaccine and placebo recipients. Relative to placebo recipients, vaccine recipients exhibited elevated spike-specific TCR breadth.

Treatment reported: some 20 received Ad26.COV2.S at low or high dose, single or two shots; several received placebo; per-sample allocation not given. Sampling took place 63 days after the first vaccine or placebo injection. V lost 6 bases and J lost 1, with 10 bases in between. The CDR3 is 13 residues long. Germline values: CDR1 SGHAT, CDR2 FQNNGV. A remark on this clone: Its specificity is unknown.

The gene calls are TRBV11-2 and TRBJ2-7; tentative D call: TRBD1 (6 bases). This specimen consisted of peripheral blood, obtained in a trial of Ad26.COV2.S vaccine versus placebo. The receptor's source is a person between 18 and 65 years old who received the Ad26.COV2.S COVID-19 vaccine or a placebo. The CDR3 sequence: CASSWDISYEQYF. In DNA, the CDR3 is TGTGCCAGCAGTTGGGACATTTCCTACGAGCAGTACTTC.